A single sample gave rise to the 18 T cell receptor beta chains below, sequenced in a study of beta chain features in type 1 diabetes (dated by TCRdb to between 2017 and 2018). Library prep was done by the immunoSEQ multiplex PCR assay. All of the isolated RNA was reverse transcribed with the High Capacity cDNA Reverse Transcription Kit, so expressed TCRB transcripts were sequenced. TCRdb provides this immuneACCESS table in a form limited to in-frame rearrangements. Some clones are lacking; in checked studies, under half of them reflect an unresolved V gene, and why the rest are absent is not known. The sample table contains a few hundred thousand clones; only one count was recorded for 11% to 15% of them. Jointly, the top ten make up about 0.034% of the sample. Sequencing was done on a sample of naive CD4+ T cells from blood. The cell subset or site label here, explained by the study, means: true naive CD4+ T cells. These receptors originate from a man younger than 45 in good health.

The rearrangement uses TRBV10-3 and TRBJ2-5; TRBD1 matches 7 bases. This CDR3 spans 11 amino acids. The germline gives CDR1 ENHRY, CDR2 SYGVKD. J was trimmed by 5 bases and V by 10 bases; bases with no gene match: 4. The CDR3 nucleotides read TGTGCCAGCAGGGGGACGGAGACCCAGTACTTC. This codes for CASRGTETQYF.

This clone has only a few counts. The chain combines TRBV5-4 with TRBJ2-1, with D uncertain. The germline V gene encodes CDR1 SGHNT and CDR2 YYREEE (reference sequence). Trimming shortened V by 4 bases and J by 5 bases, and 7 bases separated the two germline ends. The CDR3 contains 12 residues. The CDR3 sequence: CASSGGNNEQFF. CDR3 nucleotides: TGTGCCAGCAGCGGTGGAAACAATGAGCAGTTCTTC.

In this sample, this clone turned up a few times. J is TRBJ2-3 and V is TRBV14, with 10 bases fitting TRBD2. Germline CDR1 reads SGHDN; CDR2 reads FVKESK. Trimming cost V 0 bases and J 0 bases; bases outside gene matches: 6. The CDR3 contains 18 residues. The CDR3 spells CASSQETALAGSTDTQYF. Here the CDR3 DNA reads TGTGCCAGCAGCCAAGAAACCGCACTAGCGGGGAGCACAGATACGCAGTATTTT.

This clone was counted between two and nine times. This chain uses TRBV6-4 with TRBJ2-7; perhaps TRBD2 as D (6 bases). Germline lookup yields CDR1 MRHNA and CDR2 SNTAGT. This CDR3 spans 11 amino acids. For the CDR3, the DNA is TGTGTCCCAGCGGGCGCGTACGAGCAGTACGTC. It encodes CVPAGAYEQYV.

The CDR3 protein is CASSSTSTSNGELFF. CDR3 coding DNA: TGTGCCAGCAGCTCAACCTCAACTAGTAACGGGGAGCTGTTTTTT. The chain links TRBV13 to TRBJ2-2; the D gene is possibly TRBD2 (5 bases). Trimming pared 4 bases from V and 7 bases from J, leaving 16 bases between. The CDR3 has 15 amino acids. Germline V gene data show CDR1 as PRHDT and CDR2 as FYEKMQ (reference sequence).

The CDR3 bases are TGTGCCAGCAGCGCAGGGAAGGGCGGCTCGAGCTCCTACGAGCAGTACTTC. It specifies CASSAGKGGSSSYEQYF. The J gene is TRBJ2-7, the V gene TRBV9; tentatively, D is TRBD1 (5 bases). The length of the CDR3 is 17 residues. Germline V lookup: CDR1 SGDLS, CDR2 YYNGEE. With 3 bases removed from V and 0 bases from J, the gap between germline ends came to 19 bases.

The CDR3: CASSEHRGLLGETQYF. Written as DNA, the CDR3 is TGTGCCAGCAGCGAGCACAGGGGGCTCTTGGGAGAGACCCAGTACTTC. V and J are TRBV7-2 and TRBJ2-5; TRBD1 matches 9 bases. Per germline, CDR1 SGHTA and CDR2 FQGNSA. V shed 5 bases and J 4 bases; nucleotides not matched to a gene: 11. The CDR3 sequence is 16 residues long.

This chain connects TRBV30 to TRBJ2-1; D may correspond to TRBD1 or TRBD2 (5 bases each). The CDR3 consists of 12 residues. V was trimmed by 5 bases and J by 8 bases, leaving 13 bases between them. Per the germline V gene, CDR1 is GTSNPN and CDR2 is SVGIG (reference sequence). The CDR3 bases are TGTGCCTGGGAACCTGGGGGTCATGAGCAGTTCTTC. It is translated as CAWEPGGHEQFF.

The chain links TRBV7-9 to TRBJ2-2; no definite D call. V shed 1 base and J shed 0 bases, with 6 bases lying between them. In germline, CDR1 is SEHNR, CDR2 FQNEAQ (reference sequence). The CDR3 sequence is 15 residues long. The CDR3 nucleotides read TGTGCCAGCAGCTTAGGGTCGGCGAACACCGGGGAGCTGTTTTTT. It yields the protein CASSLGSANTGELFF.

In this sample, this clone turned up a few times. The rearrangement joins TRBV5-1 to TRBJ2-5; no clear D gene. The CDR3 length is 13 residues. Germline CDR1 and CDR2: SGHRS and YFSETQ. The V gene lost 3 bases and the J gene lost 5 bases, with 11 bases spanning the gap. The CDR3 DNA is TGCGCCAGCAGCTCCCTTGGCAGGGAGACCCAGTACTTC. Translating gives CASSSLGRETQYF.

The rearrangement links TRBV7-2 to TRBJ2-2; the D gene is possibly TRBD1 (6 bases). This CDR3 is built from 14 residues. V was clipped by 4 bases and J by 6 bases, with 12 bases between them. The germline V gene has CDR1 SGHTA and CDR2 FQGNSA. The CDR3 loop is CASSSRGFAGELFF. The DNA for the CDR3 is TGTGCCAGCAGCTCCAGGGGTTTCGCCGGGGAGCTGTTTTTT.

This clone was seen a handful of times. The chain couples TRBV29-1 to TRBJ1-1; 8 bases are shared with TRBD1. Per germline, CDR1 SQVTM and CDR2 ANQGSEA. The CDR3 has 14 amino acids. Trimming cost V 7 bases and J 1 base; bases outside gene matches: 8. The CDR3 region is CSASDRGTNTEAFF. The CDR3 DNA is TGCAGCGCGTCCGACAGGGGAACGAACACTGAAGCTTTCTTT.

V usage is TRBV4-1 and J usage is TRBJ1-2; a weak D match, TRBD1 (6 bases). The CDR3 totals 17 residues. With 0 bases removed from V and 4 bases from J, the gap between germline ends came to 18 bases. CDR1 and CDR2 (germline): MGHRA, YSYEKL. The CDR3 loop is CASSQDPTGGLIYGYTF. The CDR3 DNA reads as TGCGCCAGCAGCCAAGATCCGACAGGAGGCCTAATCTATGGCTACACCTTC.

This clone was counted a few times. The rearrangement uses TRBV5-1 and TRBJ2-3; TRBD2 matches at 8 bases. This CDR3 has 15 residues. The germline gives CDR1 SGHRS, CDR2 YFSETQ. Germline trimming cut 4 bases from V and 0 bases from J; bases unmatched to any gene: 4. The CDR3 DNA sequence: TGCGCCAGCAGCATGTCTAGCGGGAGCACAGATACGCAGTATTTT. Residues: CASSMSSGSTDTQYF. Together with reference TRBV5-1 and TRBJ2-3, the CDR3 gives the full variable domain: KAGVTQTPRYLIKTRGQQVTLSCSPISGHRSVSWYQQTPGQGLQFLFEYFSETQRNKGNFPGRFSGRQFSNSRSEMNVSTLELGDSALYLCASSMSSGSTDTQYFGPGTRLTVL.

This clone was detected only a few times. This rearrangement joins TRBV7-2 to TRBJ2-4; TRBD1 matches at 7 bases. This CDR3 has 16 amino acids. V lost 3 bases and J lost 6; bases outside the gene matches: 11. Per the germline V gene, CDR1 is SGHTA and CDR2 is FQGNSA. CDR3 in DNA: TGTGCCAGCAGCTTTGGACAGGCCCAAACGGGAAACATTCAGTACTTC. Its translation is CASSFGQAQTGNIQYF.

The gene calls are TRBV6-5 and TRBJ1-5, with D hard to call. The CDR3 extends over 13 amino acids. CDR1 and CDR2 (germline): MNHEY, SVGAGI. V lost 6 bases and J 5 bases, leaving 11 bases between the germline ends. The CDR3 DNA reads TGTGCCAGCAGCCGACACAAGGATCAGCCCCAGCATTTT. As protein: CASSRHKDQPQHF.

The rearrangement links TRBV7-8 to TRBJ1-6; D perhaps matches TRBD1 (5 bases). The CDR3 length is 15 residues. Trimming pared 1 base from V and 7 bases from J, leaving 11 bases between. Germline loops: CDR1 SGHVS, CDR2 FQNEAQ. The CDR3 is CASSLDGTSNSPLHF. In DNA form, the CDR3 reads TGTGCCAGCAGCTTAGATGGGACGTCGAATTCACCCCTCCACTTT.

The chain is built from TRBV5-4 and TRBJ2-5; D unclear. This CDR3 is built from 13 residues. Germline CDR1 is SGHNT and CDR2 is YYREEE (reference sequence). V lost 0 bases to trimming and J lost 2 bases, with 5 bases between them. Written as DNA, the CDR3 is TGTGCCAGCAGCTTGGGAAGTCAAGAGACCCAGTACTTC. Its translation is CASSLGSQETQYF. Full variable domain (rest looked up from reference TRBV5-4 and TRBJ2-5): ETGVTQSPTHLIKTRGQQVTLRCSSQSGHNTVSWYQQALGQGPQFIFQYYREEENGRGNFPPRFSGLQFPNYSSELNVNALELDDSALYLCASSLGSQETQYFGPGTRLLVL.